The next 18 T cell receptor beta chains were all read from a single sample in a study of blood T cell repertoires in COVID-19. TCRdb's table, derived via immunoSEQ multiplex PCR, lists solely in-frame clones and lacks some. The data hold roughly 380,000 clones, with 75% to 90% observed a single time. Input material: peripheral blood. Receptors originate from a woman aged 40 to 50 with COVID-19, enrolled during active disease.

This chain connects TRBV9 to TRBJ2-7, with a possible D match to TRBD2 (6 bases). Between the trimmed V and J ends, which lost 0 bases and 0 bases, there was a span of 19 bases. Germline V lookup: CDR1 SGDLS, CDR2 YYNGEE. The CDR3 sequence is 18 residues long. The CDR3 DNA reads as TGTGCCAGCAGCGTAGCCACCACGGCACCGGGACTCTCCTACGAGCAGTACTTC. It is translated as CASSVATTAPGLSYEQYF.

CDR3 bases: TGCGCCAGCAGCGTTACCAGGGGCCCTTACAATGAGCAGTTCTTC. Its protein is CASSVTRGPYNEQFF. The chain couples TRBV5-1 to TRBJ2-1; TRBD1 might be the D (6 bases). Looked up from germline, CDR1 is SGHRS and CDR2 is YFSETQ. This CDR3 region has 15 residues. V was trimmed by 4 bases and J by 4 bases, leaving 15 bases between them.

The chain uses TRBV14 and TRBJ1-6, with D unclear. The CDR3 has 14 amino acids. Germline V gives CDR1 SGHDN, CDR2 FVKESK. V was shortened by 0 bases and J by 12 bases, with 12 bases between the two germline ends. CDR3 in amino acids: CASSQESGKLPLHF. CDR3 nucleotide sequence: TGTGCCAGCAGCCAAGAGTCTGGCAAATTACCCCTCCACTTT.

This clone appeared many times. The chain employs TRBV7-8 and TRBJ2-7; weak D call: TRBD2 (6 bases). Deletions cut 2 bases from V and 3 bases from J, with 11 bases between. This CDR3 has 14 residues. Germline lookup yields CDR1 SGHVS and CDR2 FQNEAQ. In DNA form, the CDR3 reads TGTGCCAGCAGCTTACGGCAGGGACTCTACGAGCAGTACTTC. Translated: CASSLRQGLYEQYF. Complete variable domain (other parts from reference TRBV7-8 and TRBJ2-7): GAGVSQSPRYKVAKRGQDVALRCDPISGHVSLFWYQQALGQGPEFLTYFQNEAQLDKSGLPSDRFFAERPEGSVSTLKIQRTQQEDSAVYLCASSLRQGLYEQYFGPGTRLTVT.

The V gene is TRBV6-2 or TRBV6-3, the J gene TRBJ1-1; D is perhaps TRBD1 (6 bases). The CDR3 is 15 residues long. CDR1 MNHEY and CDR2 SVGEGT come from the germline V gene. V lost 0 bases and J 4 bases, leaving 12 bases between the germline ends. The CDR3 DNA is TGTGCCAGCAGTTACTCGAGGGGGGGCGGCACTGAAGCTTTCTTT. Amino acids: CASSYSRGGGTEAFF.

This clone was recorded only once. The chain couples TRBV12-5 to TRBJ2-1; 7 bases line up with TRBD1. This CDR3 has 16 residues. Germline lookup yields CDR1 LGHNT and CDR2 FRNRAP. J lost 4 bases, V lost 8 bases, and 14 bases had no gene match. This chain's CDR3 is CASRRDPGQLYNEQFF. The CDR3 coding sequence is TGTGCTAGTCGTAGAGACCCGGGACAGCTGTACAATGAGCAGTTCTTC. Combining the CDR3 with reference TRBV12-5 and TRBJ2-1 gives the whole variable domain DARVTQTPRHKVTEMGQEVTMRCQPILGHNTVFWYRQTMMQGLELLAYFRNRAPLDDSGMPKDRFSAEMPDATLATLKIQPSEPRDSAVYFCASRRDPGQLYNEQFFGPGTRLTVL.

The chain combines TRBV4-3 with TRBJ2-5; a possible D gene is TRBD1 (5 bases). The CDR3 contains 16 residues. Germline V gene data show CDR1 as LGHNA and CDR2 as YSLEER. V was pared by 2 bases and J by 5 bases, with 18 bases between. The CDR3 is CASSQSPRAFGETQYF. As DNA, the CDR3 is TGCGCCAGCAGCCAAAGCCCCAGGGCCTTCGGGGAGACCCAGTACTTC.

The CDR3, as DNA: TGCGCCAGCAGCTTGATAATCCAAGAGACCCAGTACTTC. Amino acid sequence: CASSLIIQETQYF. The chain carries TRBV5-1 and TRBJ2-5; D unclear. Deletions cut 1 base from V and 1 base from J, with 5 bases between. Germline loops: CDR1 SGHRS, CDR2 YFSETQ. This CDR3 region has 13 residues. The full variable domain, in which reference TRBV5-1 and TRBJ2-5 provide the parts outside the CDR3, is KAGVTQTPRYLIKTRGQQVTLSCSPISGHRSVSWYQQTPGQGLQFLFEYFSETQRNKGNFPGRFSGRQFSNSRSEMNVSTLELGDSALYLCASSLIIQETQYFGPGTRLLVL.

The chain links TRBV10-3 to TRBJ1-6; D possibly corresponds to TRBD1 (6 bases). The CDR3 runs 14 residues. V was trimmed by 3 bases and J by 7 bases, leaving 10 bases between them. The germline V gene encodes CDR1 ENHRY and CDR2 SYGVKD. Here the CDR3 reads CAISDLQGNSPLHF. The CDR3 nucleotides are TGTGCCATCAGTGACTTACAGGGAAATTCACCCCTCCACTTT.

This sequence joins TRBV6-5 and TRBJ1-4; 9 bases agree with TRBD1. Unmatched junction bases numbered 7, after V lost 0 bases and J lost 8 bases. Germline V lookup: CDR1 MNHEY, CDR2 SVGAGI. CDR3 length equals 16 residues. CDR3 in amino acids: CASSYSTGTGREKLFF. The CDR3 nucleotides are TGTGCCAGCAGTTACTCGACCGGGACAGGGAGAGAAAAACTGTTTTTT.

This chain uses TRBV3-1 (or the pseudogene TRBV3-2) with TRBJ2-3; D possibly corresponds to TRBD2 (6 bases). CDR3 size: 14 residues. The germline V gene encodes CDR1 LGHDT and CDR2 YNNKEL (reference sequence). The V end lost 5 bases, the J end lost 4 bases, and 13 bases lay between the germline ends. The CDR3 DNA sequence: TGTGCCAGCAGCTTGGAACTAGCCTCAGATACGCAGTATTTT. It translates to CASSLELASDTQYF.

This chain connects TRBV4-3 to TRBJ1-3; TRBD1 matches 11 bases. CDR3 size: 15 residues. V gave up 4 bases and J gave up 3 bases; unmatched junction bases: 2. Germline CDR1 is LGHNA and CDR2 is YSLEER. CDR3 sequence reads: CASSRTGGGGNTIYF. CDR3 DNA sequence: TGCGCCAGCAGCCGGACAGGGGGCGGTGGAAACACCATATATTTT.

This clone appeared a single time. The chain recombines TRBV2 with TRBJ2-2; 10 bases agree with TRBD2. The V and J ends lost 0 bases and 3 bases, in that order; junction bases with no gene match: 1. The CDR3 is made up of 16 amino acids. CDR1 SNHLY and CDR2 FYNNEI come from the germline V gene. CDR3 region: CASSEASGRHTGELFF. For the CDR3, the DNA is TGTGCCAGCAGTGAAGCTAGCGGGAGGCACACCGGGGAGCTGTTTTTT. The whole variable domain, remainder taken from reference TRBV2 and TRBJ2-2, is EPEVTQTPSHQVTQMGQEVILRCVPISNHLYFYWYRQILGQKVEFLVSFYNNEISEKSEIFDDQFSVERPDGSNFTLKIRSTKLEDSAMYFCASSEASGRHTGELFFGEGSRLTVL.

The V gene is TRBV5-5, the J gene TRBJ2-7, with a possible D match to TRBD1 (6 bases). Trimming left V 3 bases short and J 5 bases short, with 9 bases between. Germline V lookup: CDR1 SGHKS, CDR2 YYEKEE (reference sequence). There are 12 residues in the CDR3. The CDR3 is CASSSQGHEQYF. CDR3 nucleotides: TGTGCCAGCAGCTCACAGGGCCACGAGCAGTACTTC.

CDR3 sequence reads: CASTPGVNYGYTF. For the CDR3, the DNA is TGTGCCAGCACCCCCGGGGTGAACTATGGCTACACCTTC. The gene calls are TRBV28 and TRBJ1-2, with D hard to call. CDR1 and CDR2 from the germline V gene are MDHEN and SYDVKM. Between the trimmed V and J ends, which lost 7 bases and 2 bases, there was a span of 11 bases. The CDR3 spans 13 residues.

The CDR3 DNA reads TGTGCCAGCAGCCCGGGACTAGCGGGGAGCATTCAGTACTTC. Translation: CASSPGLAGSIQYF. V is TRBV7-2 and J is TRBJ2-4; 13 bases agree with TRBD2. V dropped 5 bases and J dropped 9; count of bases not matched to a gene: 4. The CDR3 loop spans 14 amino acids. CDR1 and CDR2 (germline): SGHTA, FQGNSA.

The chain combines TRBV7-6 with TRBJ2-2, with 9 nucleotides matching TRBD2. This CDR3 is 15 amino acids long. Per germline, CDR1 SGHVS and CDR2 FNYEAQ. V gave up 5 bases and J gave up 4 bases; unmatched junction bases: 5. The CDR3 nucleotides are TGTGCCAGCAGCATACTAGCGGGCCGCACCGGGGAGCTGTTTTTT. It specifies CASSILAGRTGELFF.

The genes are TRBV5-1 and TRBJ2-3; TRBD2 aligns across 11 bases. The V gene's germline CDR1 is SGHRS and CDR2 YFSETQ. Unmatched junction bases numbered 12, after V lost 2 bases and J lost 4 bases. The CDR3 spans 18 residues. CDR3 sequence: CASSLGTSGTLEADTQYF. Written as DNA, the CDR3 is TGCGCCAGCAGCTTAGGGACTAGCGGAACCCTTGAGGCAGATACGCAGTATTTT.